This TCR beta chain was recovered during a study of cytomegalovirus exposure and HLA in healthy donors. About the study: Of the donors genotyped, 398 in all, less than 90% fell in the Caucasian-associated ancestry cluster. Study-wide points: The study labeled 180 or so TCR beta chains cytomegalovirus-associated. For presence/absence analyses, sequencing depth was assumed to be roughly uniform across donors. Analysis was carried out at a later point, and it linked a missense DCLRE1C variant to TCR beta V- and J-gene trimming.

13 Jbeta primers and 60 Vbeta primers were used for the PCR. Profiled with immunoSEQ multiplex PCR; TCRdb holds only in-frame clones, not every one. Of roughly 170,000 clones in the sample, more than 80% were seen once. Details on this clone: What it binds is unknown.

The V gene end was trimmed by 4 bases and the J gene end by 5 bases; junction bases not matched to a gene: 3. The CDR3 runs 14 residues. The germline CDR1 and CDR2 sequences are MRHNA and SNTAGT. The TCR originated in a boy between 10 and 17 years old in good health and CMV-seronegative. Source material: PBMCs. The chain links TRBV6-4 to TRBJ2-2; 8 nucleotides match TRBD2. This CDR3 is CASSVSGSTGELFF. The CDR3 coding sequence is TGTGCCAGCAGTGTCAGCGGGAGTACCGGGGAGCTGTTTTTT.